This entry lists 32 T cell receptor beta chains sequenced from one sample in a study of T-cell reconstitution after alpha-beta-depleted transplantation in children. TCRbeta library construction was performed incorporating unique molecular identifiers. TCRdb re-called the PCR reads through MiXCR, storing one row per CDR3 protein. The data show 500,000 to 650,000 distinct CDR3 sequences, with 9.5% to 12% seen just once and around 15% held by the top ten. Sample: PBMCs, mostly from graft donor cells, taken 180 days after TCRalphabeta/CD19-depleted stem cell transplant. These receptors came from a female patient aged 2-15 years who had a stem cell transplant for aplastic anemia, so the T cells may come from the graft donor.

This clonotype was seen a few times. The rearrangement uses TRBV11-1 and TRBJ2-5; D perhaps matches TRBD2 (6 bases). Trimming took off 0 bases at V and 9 bases at J, with 14 bases between the two ends. The germline V gene has CDR1 SGHAT and CDR2 FQDESV (reference sequence). The CDR3 extends over 14 amino acids. CDR3 in DNA: TGTGCCAGCAGCTTAGCGCAGGCGGCGGGGCCCCAGTACTTC. It yields the protein CASSLAQAAGPQYF.

This chain joins TRBV9 and TRBJ2-7; TRBD1 agrees at 9 bases. CDR1 and CDR2 from the germline V gene are SGDLS and YYNGEE. This CDR3 is built from 18 residues. Trimming removed 0 bases from V and 2 bases from J; junction bases left unmatched: 12. The CDR3 nucleotides are TGTGCCAGCAGCGTAGCAGGGCTCCGGGACAGGGCCACCTACGAGCAGTACGTC. This codes for CASSVAGLRDRATYEQYV.

This rearrangement joins TRBV10-3 to TRBJ2-5; 10 bases map to TRBD2. Germline loops: CDR1 ENHRY, CDR2 SYGVKD. This CDR3 has 17 amino acids. The junction had 9 bases not matched to a gene; V was cut back by 3 bases and J by 2 bases. CDR3 DNA sequence: TGTGCCATCAGTGACCCTTGGAGCGGGAGGGGACAAGAGACCCAGTACTTC. Protein product: CAISDPWSGRGQETQYF.

The rearrangement uses TRBV20-1 and TRBJ2-2; TRBD1 matches at 7 bases. CDR1 DFQATT and CDR2 SNEGSKA come from the germline V gene (reference sequence). V lost 2 bases to trimming and J lost 7 bases; unmatched junction nucleotides: 7. The CDR3 is made up of 14 amino acids. Here the CDR3 DNA reads TGCAGTGCTAGACGTCAGGGGGTAGTCGGGGAGCTGTTTTTT. Protein product: CSARRQGVVGELFF.

V gene TRBV20-1 combines with J gene TRBJ2-7, with TRBD2 matching 8 bases. The CDR3 is 15 residues long. CDR1 DFQATT and CDR2 SNEGSKA come from the germline V gene (reference sequence). The junction had 15 bases not matched to a gene; V was cut back by 7 bases and J by 4 bases. Written as DNA, the CDR3 is TGCAGTGTCGCAACTGGACTAGCTCCTCGGTACGAGCAGTACGTC. Translation gives CSVATGLAPRYEQYV.

This rearrangement joins TRBV4-3 to TRBJ2-1; D ambiguous. This CDR3 is built from 14 residues. Germline values: CDR1 LGHNA, CDR2 YSLEER. V lost 1 base, J lost 5 bases, and 9 bases lay in between. In DNA, the CDR3 is TGCGCCAGCAGCCAAGTTGGCCGTAACAATGAGCAGTTCTTC. It specifies CASSQVGRNNEQFF.

CDR3 amino acids: CASSRIIGNGGETQYF. In DNA form, the CDR3 reads TGTGCCAGCAGCCGTATAATCGGCAATGGGGGAGAGACCCAGTACTTC. This chain uses TRBV7-2 with TRBJ2-5; D assignment may be TRBD1 or TRBD2 (5 bases each). This CDR3 contains 16 residues. Germline V gene sequence: CDR1 SGHTA, CDR2 FQGNSA. The V and J ends lost 5 bases and 4 bases respectively, with 20 bases between them.

This clonotype came up many times. This chain joins TRBV12-3 or TRBV12-4 and TRBJ2-1, with a possible D match to TRBD1 (6 bases). Trimming left V 3 bases short and J 7 bases short, with 13 bases between. The length of the CDR3 is 14 residues. The CDR3: CASSLGAGENEQFF. The CDR3 bases are TGTGCCAGCAGTTTGGGGGCAGGGGAGAATGAGCAGTTCTTC.

The table lists this clonotype with a few counts. This rearrangement joins TRBV20-1 to TRBJ1-1; D is undetermined. The germline V and J ends were trimmed by 2 bases and 3 bases, with 10 bases remaining between them. CDR1 is DFQATT and CDR2 is SNEGSKA in the germline V gene (reference sequence). The CDR3 totals 13 residues. The CDR3, as DNA: TGCAGTGCTAGACCCCCTGGGGACACTGAAGCTTTCTTT. Translation gives CSARPPGDTEAFF.

This clonotype was found many times. This chain joins TRBV29-1 and TRBJ2-1; 15 bases line up with TRBD2. Germline assignment: CDR1 SQVTM and CDR2 ANQGSEA. V trimming: 4 bases; J trimming: 14 bases; junction bases outside the gene matches: 6. This CDR3 contains 13 residues. CDR3 nucleotide sequence: TGCAGCGTTGGGACTAGCGGGAGGGCCTTGGAGTTCTTC. This gives the protein CSVGTSGRALEFF.

The chain has TRBV14 and TRBJ2-2; D uncertain. V lost 3 bases to trimming and J lost 4 bases, with 9 bases between them. Germline CDR1 SGHDN, CDR2 FVKESK. The CDR3 extends over 14 amino acids. The CDR3 is CASSQQKSTGELFF. The CDR3 nucleotides are TGTGCCAGCAGCCAGCAGAAAAGCACCGGGGAGCTGTTTTTT.

This clonotype was seen only a few times. V is TRBV20-1 and J is TRBJ2-5; D is perhaps TRBD2 (5 bases). Germline assignment: CDR1 DFQATT and CDR2 SNEGSKA (reference sequence). The CDR3 sequence is 15 residues long. V lost 2 bases and J lost 2, with 15 bases in between. CDR3 sequence reads: CSARIRGLTQETQYF. The DNA for the CDR3 is TGCAGTGCTAGAATACGGGGTCTAACTCAAGAGACCCAGTACTTC.

This clonotype was counted between two and nine times. At one of its ends the junction is not consistent with the germline gene, which may arise from a read error. The chain joins TRBV5-1 to TRBJ1-1, with a possible D match to TRBD1 (5 bases). Looked up from germline, CDR1 is SGHRS and CDR2 is YFSETQ. CDR3 length equals 14 residues. The CDR3 reads CASSGNAGNPEAFF. CDR3 sequence (DNA): TGCGCCAGCAGCGGAAACGCAGGGAACCCTGAAGCTTTCTTT.

This clonotype has ten or more counts. J is TRBJ2-7 and V is TRBV28; 7 bases are a match to TRBD2. The V and J ends lost 11 bases and 3 bases, in that order; junction bases with no gene match: 10. Germline-derived CDR1 and CDR2 are MDHEN and SYDVKM. The CDR3 sequence is 13 residues long. CDR3 in amino acids: CALRRGGDYEQYF. The CDR3 DNA sequence: TGTGCCCTCAGGAGGGGAGGGGACTACGAGCAGTACTTC.

This clonotype was counted ten times or more. The chain combines TRBV20-1 with TRBJ2-7, with a weak D call TRBD2 (5 bases). V was cut by 0 bases and J by 2 bases, with 5 bases left in between. CDR3 length: 12 amino acids. Per the germline V gene, CDR1 is DFQATT and CDR2 is SNEGSKA (reference sequence). Here the CDR3 DNA reads TGCAGTGCTAGAGAGACTACCTACGAGCAGTACTTC. Residues: CSARETTYEQYF.

The J gene is TRBJ2-1, the V gene TRBV5-1; no clear D gene. Germline V CDR1 and CDR2: SGHRS, YFSETQ. The CDR3 extends over 17 amino acids. With 3 bases removed from V and 0 bases from J, the gap between germline ends came to 16 bases. CDR3 nucleotide sequence: TGCGCCAGCAGCTCTGGGTGGGTCTCGAGCTCCTACAATGAGCAGTTCTTC. This sequence encodes CASSSGWVSSSYNEQFF.

This clonotype showed up many times. This chain connects TRBV29-1 to TRBJ2-2, with a tentative D call TRBD2 (6 bases). The CDR3 is 14 residues long. The germline V and J ends were trimmed by 5 bases and 0 bases, with 10 bases remaining between them. CDR1 is SQVTM, CDR2 ANQGSEA, per germline. For the CDR3, the DNA is TGCAGCGTTTTTAGCGGTTCGAACACCGGGGAGCTGTTTTTT. It is translated as CSVFSGSNTGELFF.

This rearrangement joins TRBV12-3 or TRBV12-4 to TRBJ1-5; D is unresolved. V was pared by 6 bases and J by 7 bases, with 13 bases between. The CDR3 runs to 13 residues. DNA of the CDR3: TGTGCCAGCAGCCCCCGGGGTAGCCAGCCCCAGCATTTT. Protein product: CASSPRGSQPQHF.

V usage is TRBV19 and J usage is TRBJ1-4; perhaps TRBD1 as D (5 bases). CDR1 LNHDA and CDR2 SQIVND come from the germline V gene (reference sequence). The CDR3 contains 15 residues. With 6 bases removed from V and 3 bases from J, the gap between germline ends came to 14 bases. The CDR3 sequence: CASSRTGRANEKLFF. The CDR3 nucleotides are TGTGCCAGTAGCCGCACGGGACGGGCTAATGAAAAACTGTTTTTT.

This clonotype has only a few counts. As DNA, the CDR3 is TGTGCCAGCAGTGACCGAGGTCCGAACACCGGGGAGCTGTTTTTT. It codes for CASSDRGPNTGELFF. The chain has TRBV6-1 and TRBJ2-2; D is unclear. The V end lost 3 bases, the J end lost 0 bases, and 8 bases lay between the germline ends. Germline V gene lookup returns CDR1 MNHNS and CDR2 SASEGT. The CDR3 extends over 15 amino acids.

The chain recombines TRBV11-2 with TRBJ2-4, with TRBD1 matching over 7 bases. With 6 bases clipped from V and 2 bases from J, the junction kept 16 bases outside the gene matches. Germline V gene data show CDR1 as SGHAT and CDR2 as FQNNGV. The CDR3 has 18 amino acids. This CDR3 is CASRLYRQGEGSKNIQYF. CDR3 in DNA: TGTGCCAGCAGATTATACAGACAGGGCGAAGGGTCCAAAAACATTCAGTACTTC.

This chain links TRBV28 with TRBJ1-2; TRBD1 matches 7 bases. This CDR3 is built from 16 residues. After removal of 10 bases from V and 7 bases from J, the junction contained 21 bases not matched to a gene. Germline V gene lookup returns CDR1 MDHEN and CDR2 SYDVKM. For the CDR3, the DNA is TGTGCCACCAGCTTCGGGAACAGGGGAAGGGTTGGTGGCTACACCTTC. Amino acid sequence: CATSFGNRGRVGGYTF.

The chain couples TRBV28 to TRBJ1-2; D remains ambiguous. The V end lost 8 bases, the J end lost 6 bases, and 13 bases lay between the germline ends. Germline V gives CDR1 MDHEN, CDR2 SYDVKM. This CDR3 has 12 residues. The CDR3 protein is CASHVFSDGYTF. The DNA for the CDR3 is TGTGCCAGCCACGTGTTCTCTGATGGCTACACCTTC.

This clonotype came up many times. The rearrangement links TRBV10-3 to TRBJ1-1; D uncertain. Germline V gene data show CDR1 as ENHRY and CDR2 as SYGVKD. The CDR3 extends over 13 amino acids. V was trimmed by 0 bases and J by 12 bases, leaving 14 bases between them. The CDR3 region is CAISESALKGTFF. CDR3 DNA sequence: TGTGCCATCAGTGAGTCAGCACTCAAAGGTACTTTCTTT.

This clonotype was seen more than once but under ten times. The genes are TRBV12-3 or TRBV12-4 and TRBJ1-2; D is ambiguous. V was pared by 6 bases and J by 2 bases, with 16 bases between. The CDR3 totals 15 residues. In DNA, the CDR3 is TGTGCCAGCAGCCCAACTCCCTGGGGAAACTATGGCTACACCTTC. The encoded protein is CASSPTPWGNYGYTF.

The chain carries TRBV3-1 and TRBJ2-7; 7 bases are shared with TRBD2. In germline, CDR1 is LGHDT, CDR2 YNNKEL (reference sequence). The CDR3 has 16 amino acids. With 1 base clipped from V and 3 bases from J, the junction kept 9 bases outside the gene matches. CDR3 sequence: CASSQVVRAGRYEQYF. The DNA of the CDR3 is TGTGCCAGCAGCCAAGTCGTACGAGCGGGACGCTACGAGCAGTACTTC.

This clonotype was observed a handful of times. J is TRBJ2-3 and V is TRBV10-2; D gene ambiguous. CDR3 size: 13 residues. Deletions cut 3 bases from V and 7 bases from J, with 11 bases between. Germline loops: CDR1 WSHSY, CDR2 SAAADI. This chain's CDR3 is CASSEIGRNTQYF. The CDR3 DNA sequence: TGCGCCAGCAGTGAAATCGGGCGGAATACGCAGTATTTT.

A word on this clonotype: One end of the junction does not line up with germline, which may come from a read error. J is TRBJ2-1 and V is TRBV12-3 or TRBV12-4, with D perhaps TRBD1 (5 bases). The CDR3 totals 14 residues. CDR3 nucleotide sequence: TGTGCCAGCAGTTTACAAGTCAGGGAAATGGAGCAGTTCTTT. This translates into CASSLQVREMEQFF.

The rearrangement joins TRBV20-1 to TRBJ2-3, with 11 bases aligning to TRBD2. J gave up 4 bases and V 6 bases, and 6 bases lay outside the gene matches. The germline CDR1 and CDR2 sequences are DFQATT and SNEGSKA (reference sequence). The CDR3 contains 14 residues. CDR3 nucleotide sequence: TGCAGTGCGAAAGGGACTAGCGGAGCAGATACGCAGTATTTT. Translating it yields CSAKGTSGADTQYF.

This clonotype was observed a few times. The chain links TRBV7-9 to TRBJ1-1; D gene unclear. Germline V gives CDR1 SEHNR, CDR2 FQNEAQ (reference sequence). The CDR3 length is 12 residues. The V and J ends lost 4 bases and 7 bases respectively, with 10 bases between them. For the CDR3, the DNA is TGTGCCAGCAGCTCCGGACTGTTTGAAGCTTTCTTT. It specifies CASSSGLFEAFF.

This clonotype has more than one count but fewer than ten. The rearrangement joins TRBV28 to TRBJ1-5; tentatively, D is TRBD1 (5 bases). V shed 7 bases and J shed 6 bases, with 22 bases lying between them. The CDR3 length is 16 residues. The germline gives CDR1 MDHEN, CDR2 SYDVKM. The CDR3 DNA sequence: TGTGCCAGCACTTCCGGGGACCGCGTATTGGGTCAGCCCCAGCATTTT. Translation: CASTSGDRVLGQPQHF. Looking up the rest from reference TRBV28 and TRBJ1-5 gives the full variable domain: DVKVTQSSRYLVKRTGEKVFLECVQDMDHENMFWYRQDPGLGLRLIYFSYDVKMKEKGDIPEGYSVSREKKERFSLILESASTNQTSMYLCASTSGDRVLGQPQHFGDGTRLSIL.

The genes are TRBV12-3 or TRBV12-4 and TRBJ2-7; TRBD2 matches at 14 bases. CDR3 length: 16 amino acids. The ends lost 6 bases at V and 4 bases at J; junction bases unmatched: 8. The CDR3 nucleotides read TGTGCCAGCAGCTACGGGACTAGCGGGAGTAGGTACGAGCAGTACTTC. Amino acid sequence: CASSYGTSGSRYEQYF.